Shown below are 5 T cell receptor beta chains from a single sample sequenced in a study of blood T cell repertoires in COVID-19. The protocol was immunoSEQ multiplex PCR, while the TCRdb copy is restricted to in-frame clones and leaves out a portion. The sample lists some 41,000 clones, over 75% occurring once. Sequenced input: peripheral blood. Source of these receptors: a man aged 55 to 69 with active COVID-19.

This clone was recorded a few times. The chain employs TRBV19 and TRBJ1-1; D gene uncertain. V was shortened by 5 bases and J by 2 bases, with 9 bases between the two germline ends. Germline V gene data show CDR1 as LNHDA and CDR2 as SQIVND (reference sequence). CDR3 length: 13 amino acids. In nucleotides, the CDR3 is TGTGCCAGTAGTCTTAACTCAAACACTGAAGCTTTCTTT. Protein sequence: CASSLNSNTEAFF.

The V call is TRBV7-2, the J call TRBJ2-1, with 12 bases fitting TRBD2. V lost 0 bases and J lost 7; bases outside the gene matches: 4. Germline V gene data show CDR1 as SGHTA and CDR2 as FQGNSA. The CDR3 length is 16 residues. The chain's CDR3 is CASSLAASGGGNEQFF. The DNA of the CDR3 is TGTGCCAGCAGCTTAGCGGCTAGCGGGGGGGGGAATGAGCAGTTCTTC. Combining the CDR3 with reference TRBV7-2 and TRBJ2-1 gives the whole variable domain GAGVSQSPSNKVTEKGKDVELRCDPISGHTALYWYRQSLGQGLEFLIYFQGNSAPDKSGLPSDRFSAERTGGSVSTLTIQRTQQEDSAVYLCASSLAASGGGNEQFFGPGTRLTVL.

The rearrangement uses TRBV24-1 and TRBJ2-1; 10 positions agree with TRBD2. Germline V gene data show CDR1 as KGHDR and CDR2 as SFDVKD. Unmatched junction bases numbered 9, after V lost 5 bases and J lost 0 bases. There are 18 residues in the CDR3. CDR3: CATSVLAGGRSSYNEQFF. The CDR3 DNA reads as TGTGCCACCAGTGTATTAGCGGGAGGTCGCAGCTCCTACAATGAGCAGTTCTTC.

The chain uses TRBV18 and TRBJ2-5; the match to TRBD2 covers 11 bases. Germline CDR1 KGHSH, CDR2 LQKENI. Trimming took 3 bases from V and 4 from J; bases not matched to a gene: 1. The CDR3 totals 14 residues. This CDR3 is CASSPGTSGETQYF. CDR3 bases: TGTGCCAGCTCACCTGGGACTAGCGGAGAGACCCAGTACTTC. Looking up the rest from reference TRBV18 and TRBJ2-5 gives the full variable domain: NAGVMQNPRHLVRRRGQEARLRCSPMKGHSHVYWYRQLPEEGLKFMVYLQKENIIDESGMPKERFSAEFPKEGPSILRIQQVVRGDSAAYFCASSPGTSGETQYFGPGTRLLVL.

This clone showed up just a few times. The chain uses TRBV4-1 and TRBJ2-5; TRBD2 aligns across 8 bases. The germline V gene has CDR1 MGHRA and CDR2 YSYEKL. V shed 4 bases and J 9 bases; nucleotides not matched to a gene: 13. This CDR3 is 15 amino acids long. The CDR3 region is CASSPRIGKAGAQYF. For the CDR3, the DNA is TGCGCCAGCAGCCCCAGAATCGGGAAAGCGGGGGCCCAGTACTTC.